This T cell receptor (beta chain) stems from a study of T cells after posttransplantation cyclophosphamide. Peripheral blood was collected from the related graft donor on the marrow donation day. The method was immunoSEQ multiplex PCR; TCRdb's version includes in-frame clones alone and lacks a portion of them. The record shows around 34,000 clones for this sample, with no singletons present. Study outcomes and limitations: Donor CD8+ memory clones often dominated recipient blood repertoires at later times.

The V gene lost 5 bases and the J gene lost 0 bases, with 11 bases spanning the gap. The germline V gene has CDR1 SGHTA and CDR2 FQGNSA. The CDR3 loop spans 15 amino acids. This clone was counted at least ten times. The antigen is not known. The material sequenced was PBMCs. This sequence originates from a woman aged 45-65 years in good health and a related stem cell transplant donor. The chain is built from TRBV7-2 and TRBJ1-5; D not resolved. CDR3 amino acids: CASSLQRDSNQPQHF. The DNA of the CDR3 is TGTGCCAGCAGCCTACAGAGAGATAGCAATCAGCCCCAGCATTTT.